The 26 T cell receptor beta chains below all came from one sample that was sequenced in a study of cytomegalovirus exposure and HLA in healthy donors. Use of 60 Vbeta and 13 Jbeta primers characterized the PCR. Produced via immunoSEQ multiplex PCR; TCRdb's table is partial and in-frame only. The sample includes 95,000 to 120,000 clones, around 73% of them seen just once. The sample consisted of PBMCs. The source of these receptors is a young woman in good health and CMV-seropositive.

V gene TRBV30 combines with J gene TRBJ1-5, with 11 bases aligning to TRBD1. V lost 1 base, J lost 7 bases, and 3 bases stayed unmatched. The CDR3 is 14 amino acids. Germline V gene lookup returns CDR1 GTSNPN and CDR2 SVGIG (reference sequence). CDR3 sequence: CAWSGTGGRQPQHF. The CDR3 nucleotides read TGTGCCTGGAGTGGGACAGGGGGCCGGCAGCCCCAGCATTTT.

The chain links TRBV29-1 to TRBJ1-1; D is perhaps TRBD1 (6 bases). Trimming cost V 3 bases and J 4 bases, with 9 bases left between them. The germline V gene encodes CDR1 SQVTM and CDR2 ANQGSEA. The CDR3 is 12 residues long. CDR3: CSVDRGGTEAFF. For the CDR3, the DNA is TGCAGCGTTGACAGGGGCGGCACTGAAGCTTTCTTT.

The genes are TRBV7-9 and TRBJ1-5; 10 nucleotides match TRBD1. Germline assignment: CDR1 SEHNR and CDR2 FQNEAQ (reference sequence). The CDR3 extends over 15 amino acids. Trimming removed 2 bases from V and 5 bases from J; junction bases left unmatched: 3. CDR3: CASSLLGTGDQPQHF. CDR3 in DNA: TGTGCCAGCAGCTTATTAGGGACAGGGGATCAGCCCCAGCATTTT.

The chain is built from TRBV4-1 and TRBJ2-2; tentatively, D is TRBD2 (6 bases). Germline lookup yields CDR1 MGHRA and CDR2 YSYEKL. V was pared by 0 bases and J by 6 bases, with 17 bases between. This CDR3 has 17 amino acids. The CDR3 DNA reads as TGCGCCAGCAGCCAAGATTTTTGGGCGGGAACTTCCGGGGAGCTGTTTTTT. It translates to CASSQDFWAGTSGELFF.

The V and J genes are TRBV19 and TRBJ2-1; D might be TRBD1 (6 bases). The germline V and J ends were trimmed by 9 bases and 5 bases, with 29 bases remaining between them. The germline CDR1 and CDR2 sequences are LNHDA and SQIVND (reference sequence). CDR3 length equals 18 residues. The CDR3 DNA reads as TGTGCCAGCAAACCTATACTTACCGGACAGATTGGCAACAATGAGCAGTTCTTC. It codes for CASKPILTGQIGNNEQFF.

The chain links TRBV5-1 to TRBJ2-1, with TRBD1 identical over 9 bases. Germline assignment: CDR1 SGHRS and CDR2 YFSETQ. The CDR3 contains 16 residues. Unmatched junction bases numbered 3, after V lost 0 bases and J lost 2 bases. The CDR3: CASSLATGGTYNEQFF. The CDR3 region has the DNA TGCGCCAGCAGCTTGGCGACAGGGGGGACCTACAATGAGCAGTTCTTC.

This sequence joins TRBV7-6 and TRBJ2-1; TRBD2 matches 8 bases. V dropped 1 base and J dropped 5; count of bases not matched to a gene: 7. The CDR3 totals 16 residues. The germline V gene has CDR1 SGHVS and CDR2 FNYEAQ. The CDR3 loop is CASSLVELAVNNEQFF. The CDR3 DNA reads as TGTGCCAGCAGCTTAGTAGAACTAGCGGTTAACAATGAGCAGTTCTTC.

This sequence joins TRBV19 and TRBJ1-5; D might be TRBD1 (6 bases). The germline gives CDR1 LNHDA, CDR2 SQIVND (reference sequence). The CDR3 loop spans 15 amino acids. Trimming stripped 4 bases from V and 2 bases from J, with 12 bases between. CDR3 nucleotide sequence: TGTGCCAGTAGTAAACAGGGAGAGGGCAATCAGCCCCAGCATTTT. Amino acid sequence: CASSKQGEGNQPQHF.

This clone occurred once. The chain uses TRBV14 and TRBJ1-4, with D perhaps matching TRBD1 (6 bases). With 0 bases removed from V and 4 bases from J, the gap between germline ends came to 9 bases. Germline CDR1 SGHDN, CDR2 FVKESK. The CDR3 loop spans 15 amino acids. As DNA, the CDR3 is TGTGCCAGCAGCCAAGAAAAGGACAGTAATGAAAAACTGTTTTTT. Protein sequence: CASSQEKDSNEKLFF.

This clone was seen a handful of times. The chain uses TRBV4-1 and TRBJ2-7; possible D gene TRBD2, 5 bases. The V gene lost 4 bases and the J gene lost 0 bases, with 25 bases spanning the gap. This CDR3 has 19 residues. CDR1 and CDR2 from the germline V gene are MGHRA and YSYEKL. The CDR3 region is CASSLGGSPTIHLSYEQYF. The CDR3 DNA reads TGCGCCAGCAGCCTCGGAGGCTCTCCGACAATCCACCTCTCCTACGAGCAGTACTTC.

The V call is TRBV9, the J call TRBJ2-5; tentative D call: TRBD2 (6 bases). The CDR3 is 14 amino acids. Germline V gene lookup returns CDR1 SGDLS and CDR2 YYNGEE. V lost 2 bases and J lost 5, with 13 bases in between. This CDR3 reads CASSVALALETQYF. The CDR3 DNA reads TGTGCCAGCAGCGTTGCACTAGCCCTGGAGACCCAGTACTTC.

This chain connects TRBV7-2 to TRBJ2-2, with 7 nucleotides matching TRBD2. CDR1 SGHTA and CDR2 FQGNSA come from the germline V gene. CDR3 length: 15 amino acids. The trim removed 3 bases at V and 3 bases at J, leaving 4 bases unmatched. This CDR3 is CASSFGREYTGELFF. CDR3 coding DNA: TGTGCCAGCAGCTTTGGGCGGGAGTACACCGGGGAGCTGTTTTTT.

This rearrangement joins TRBV7-9 to TRBJ2-3, with 7 bases matching TRBD2. The germline gives CDR1 SEHNR, CDR2 FQNEAQ (reference sequence). The CDR3 has 14 residues. The ends lost 0 bases at V and 5 bases at J; junction bases unmatched: 2. The CDR3 sequence is CASSLAGEGDTQYF. The CDR3 coding sequence is TGTGCCAGCAGCTTAGCCGGGGAGGGAGATACGCAGTATTTT.

This clone was detected only a few times. This chain connects TRBV11-3 to TRBJ2-1, with a weak D call TRBD2 (5 bases). Trimming removed 3 bases from V and 4 bases from J, with 7 bases in between. The CDR3 sequence is 13 residues long. The germline CDR1 and CDR2 sequences are SGHNT and YENEEA. The CDR3: CASSFRGYNEQFF. CDR3 in DNA: TGTGCCAGCAGCTTTCGGGGATACAATGAGCAGTTCTTC.

The rearrangement uses TRBV21-1 and TRBJ2-1; the tabulated D call, TRBD1, remains unverified against the DNA. TRBV21-1 constitutes a pseudogene. The CDR3 covers 14 residues. CDR3 loop: CASSKGATNDEQFF. DNA of the CDR3: TGTGCCAGCAGCAAAGGGGCGACCAATGATGAGCAGTTCTTC.

This clone has only a few counts. This sequence joins TRBV6-1 and TRBJ2-7; maybe TRBD2 (6 bases). This CDR3 is 14 amino acids long. V lost 1 base and J 9 bases, leaving 16 bases between the germline ends. Per germline, CDR1 MNHNS and CDR2 SASEGT. This chain's CDR3 is CASSEDVRAGRQYF. CDR3 coding DNA: TGTGCCAGCAGTGAAGACGTCAGGGCGGGGAGGCAGTACTTC.

J is TRBJ2-5 and V is TRBV5-1; 9 positions agree with TRBD2. The CDR3 runs to 15 residues. Germline CDR1 SGHRS, CDR2 YFSETQ. The V segment lost 0 bases and the J segment 1 base; nucleotides outside the gene matches: 1. The CDR3 nucleotides read TGCGCCAGCAGCTTGGGACTAGCGGCCCAAGAGACCCAGTACTTC. Translation: CASSLGLAAQETQYF. The complete variable domain, with remaining parts taken from reference TRBV5-1 and TRBJ2-5, reads KAGVTQTPRYLIKTRGQQVTLSCSPISGHRSVSWYQQTPGQGLQFLFEYFSETQRNKGNFPGRFSGRQFSNSRSEMNVSTLELGDSALYLCASSLGLAAQETQYFGPGTRLLVL.

About this clone: One junction end does not reproduce the germline sequence, and a read error may be involved. The V and J genes are TRBV7-7 and TRBJ2-2; D might be TRBD1 (6 bases). Looked up from germline, CDR1 is SSHAT and CDR2 is FNYEAQ (reference sequence). The CDR3 has 15 residues. CDR3 DNA sequence: TGTGCTAGCAGGTCCGGGACACTCAACACCGGGGAGCTGTTTTTT. It codes for CASRSGTLNTGELFF.

This clone was picked up a small number of times. The CDR3 is CASSYLDAAGEKLFF. CDR3 DNA sequence: TGTGCCAGCAGTTACCTCGACGCGGCGGGAGAAAAACTGTTTTTT. The rearrangement joins TRBV6-4 to TRBJ1-4; D is unclear. The CDR3 covers 15 residues. Trimming pared 5 bases from V and 8 bases from J, leaving 18 bases between. Looked up from germline, CDR1 is MRHNA and CDR2 is SNTAGT.

The J gene is TRBJ2-1, the V gene TRBV28, with TRBD1 identical over 11 bases. Germline CDR1 is MDHEN and CDR2 is SYDVKM. The CDR3 has 19 amino acids. J gave up 4 bases and V 1 base, and 12 bases lay outside the gene matches. CDR3 protein: CASSLSGEVGTGGYNEQFF. Here the CDR3 DNA reads TGTGCCAGCAGTTTATCTGGGGAGGTGGGGACAGGGGGTTACAATGAGCAGTTCTTC.

The V call is TRBV4-1, the J call TRBJ1-1; 7 nucleotides agree with TRBD1. This CDR3 spans 15 amino acids. Germline loops: CDR1 MGHRA, CDR2 YSYEKL. Losses at the gene ends were 5 bases for V and 2 bases for J; bases not matched to a gene: 8. CDR3 in DNA: TGCGCCAGCAGCGCGCTCGGACAGGATAACACTGAAGCTTTCTTT. Translation gives CASSALGQDNTEAFF.

V gene TRBV7-3 combines with J gene TRBJ1-2, with TRBD1 identical over 9 bases. The CDR3 loop spans 14 amino acids. With V trimmed by 5 bases and J by 3 bases, 4 bases remained unmatched. Germline V gives CDR1 SGHTA, CDR2 FQGTGA. This CDR3 reads CASSPGQGDYGYTF. As DNA, the CDR3 is TGTGCCAGCAGCCCGGGACAGGGAGACTATGGCTACACCTTC.

The rearrangement links TRBV7-8 to TRBJ2-1; 10 nucleotides line up with TRBD2. Germline trimming cut 0 bases from V and 4 bases from J; bases unmatched to any gene: 18. CDR1 and CDR2 from the germline V gene are SGHVS and FQNEAQ. The CDR3 loop spans 21 amino acids. CDR3 loop: CASSLAMASGSGPPGYNEQFF. The CDR3 nucleotides read TGTGCCAGCAGCTTAGCGATGGCTAGCGGGAGTGGACCTCCTGGTTACAATGAGCAGTTCTTC.

This clone was observed a handful of times. The J gene is TRBJ1-5, the V gene TRBV27; D call uncertain. V lost 2 bases to trimming and J lost 5 bases, with 7 bases between them. In germline, CDR1 is MNHEY, CDR2 SMNVEV (reference sequence). The CDR3 covers 13 residues. CDR3 protein: CASSLMSDQPQHF. Written as DNA, the CDR3 is TGTGCCAGCAGTTTAATGTCAGATCAGCCCCAGCATTTT.

This chain links TRBV30 with TRBJ1-5; 8 nucleotides match TRBD1. This CDR3 contains 15 residues. Per the germline V gene, CDR1 is GTSNPN and CDR2 is SVGIG (reference sequence). V shed 5 bases and J 10 bases; nucleotides not matched to a gene: 16. CDR3 protein: CAWDPTGVVGFPQHF. Written as DNA, the CDR3 is TGTGCCTGGGACCCGACAGGGGTGGTCGGCTTCCCCCAGCATTTT.

CDR3 loop: CASSSGQLYNQPQHF. CDR3 sequence (DNA): TGTGCCAGCAGCTCGGGACAGCTTTACAATCAGCCCCAGCATTTT. The chain employs TRBV7-9 and TRBJ1-5, with TRBD1 identical over 7 bases. Germline V gene sequence: CDR1 SEHNR, CDR2 FQNEAQ (reference sequence). With V trimmed by 4 bases and J by 3 bases, 6 bases remained unmatched. This CDR3 region has 15 residues.